This T cell receptor (beta chain) stems from a study of human thymus T cells. Study-wide points: Thymic repertoires of unrelated individuals were reported in related research to overlap highly. Apparent skewing of V and J gene usage characterized both thymic and blood repertoires.

This clone was seen a single time. Its antigen is not identified. Thymus pieces cut out during corrective heart surgery were the tissue that was used. Congenital heart defects were the reason for the corrective surgery that the donors, healthy Finnish infants, were having. TCRdb's table, derived via immunoSEQ multiplex PCR, lists solely in-frame clones and lacks some. Of about 78,000 clones in the sample, approximately 96% were seen once. The sequenced material came from thymus tissue. The sequence was collected from a boy younger than two with a congenital heart defect but otherwise immunologically healthy.

CDR3 protein: CASSHRQTPQTGELFF. CDR3 nucleotides: TGTGCCAGCTCCCACCGACAGACCCCTCAAACCGGGGAGCTGTTTTTT. This chain uses TRBV18 with TRBJ2-2, with D tentatively TRBD1 (5 bases). The V and J ends lost 6 bases and 5 bases respectively, with 19 bases between them. Germline CDR1 is KGHSH and CDR2 is LQKENI. The CDR3 length is 16 residues.